The TCR beta chain under discussion was sequenced for a study of beta chain features in type 1 diabetes. Study-level findings and limits: Among patients with Type 1 diabetes, TCRB CDR3s were moderately but significantly shorter in every one of the four CD4+ subsets.

Expressed TCRB transcripts were sequenced because the entire RNA isolate underwent reverse transcription. TCRdb keeps only in-frame clones here, not all; method: immunoSEQ multiplex PCR. The sample lists roughly 400,000 clones, roughly a tenth occurring once. This clone showed up just a few times. Its matching antigen is unknown. CDR3 size: 14 residues. Germline V gives CDR1 MDHEN, CDR2 SYDVKM. The V end was cut by 4 bases, the J end by 4 bases, with 11 bases between. Sequences were obtained from central memory CD4+ T cells from blood. The clonotype was recovered from a young man with type 1 diabetes. The rearrangement uses TRBV28 and TRBJ1-3; the D gene is possibly TRBD1 (5 bases). The CDR3 loop is CASSSWGAGNTIYF. The CDR3 DNA follows: TGTGCCAGCAGTTCGTGGGGCGCAGGAAACACCATATATTTT.